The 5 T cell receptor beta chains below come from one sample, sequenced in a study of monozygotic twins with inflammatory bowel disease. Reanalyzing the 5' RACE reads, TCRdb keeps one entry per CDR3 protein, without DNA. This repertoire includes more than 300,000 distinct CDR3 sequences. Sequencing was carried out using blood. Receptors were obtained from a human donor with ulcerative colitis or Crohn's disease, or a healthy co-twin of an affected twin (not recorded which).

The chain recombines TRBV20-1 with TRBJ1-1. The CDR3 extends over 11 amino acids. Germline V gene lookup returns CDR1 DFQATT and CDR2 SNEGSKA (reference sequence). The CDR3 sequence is CSGTMNTEAFF.

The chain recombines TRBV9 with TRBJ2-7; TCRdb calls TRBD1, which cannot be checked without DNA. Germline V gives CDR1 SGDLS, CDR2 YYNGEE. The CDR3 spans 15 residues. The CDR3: CASSGPTGRGYEQYF.

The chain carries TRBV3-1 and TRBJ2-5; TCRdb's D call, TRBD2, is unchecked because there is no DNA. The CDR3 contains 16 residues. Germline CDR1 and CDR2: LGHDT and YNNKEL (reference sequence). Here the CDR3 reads CASSQALAGGEETQYF.

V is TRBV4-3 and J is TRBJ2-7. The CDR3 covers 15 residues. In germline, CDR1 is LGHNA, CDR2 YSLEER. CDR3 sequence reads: CASSQDVGHPYEQYF.

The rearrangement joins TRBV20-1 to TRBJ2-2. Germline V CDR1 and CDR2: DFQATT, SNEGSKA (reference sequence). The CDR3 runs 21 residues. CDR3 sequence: CSARAVTWLGGKDRGSGELFF.